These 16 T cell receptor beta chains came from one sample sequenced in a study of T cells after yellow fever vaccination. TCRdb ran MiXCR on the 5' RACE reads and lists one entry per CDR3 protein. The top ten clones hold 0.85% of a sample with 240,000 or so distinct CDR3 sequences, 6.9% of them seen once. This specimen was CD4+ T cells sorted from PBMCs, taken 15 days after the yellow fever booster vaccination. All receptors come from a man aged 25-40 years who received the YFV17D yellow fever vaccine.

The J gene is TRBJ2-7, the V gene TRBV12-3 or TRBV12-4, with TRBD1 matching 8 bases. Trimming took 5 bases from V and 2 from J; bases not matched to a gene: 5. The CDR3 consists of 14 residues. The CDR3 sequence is CASSQQGVAYEQYF. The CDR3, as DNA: TGTGCCAGCAGTCAACAGGGGGTAGCCTACGAGCAGTACTTC.

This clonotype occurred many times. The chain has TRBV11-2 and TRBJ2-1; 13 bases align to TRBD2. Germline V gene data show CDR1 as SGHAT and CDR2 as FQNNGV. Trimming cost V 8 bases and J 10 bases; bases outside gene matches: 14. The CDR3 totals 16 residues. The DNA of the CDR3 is TGTGCCAGCTTTTTCGGGACTAGCGGGAATGGCGTGGAGCAGTTCTTC. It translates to CASFFGTSGNGVEQFF.

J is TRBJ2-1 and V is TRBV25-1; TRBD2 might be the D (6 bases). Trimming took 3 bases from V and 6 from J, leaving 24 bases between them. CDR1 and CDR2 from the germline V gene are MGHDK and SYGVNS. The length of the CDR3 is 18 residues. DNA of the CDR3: TGTGCCAGCAGTGACATGGCGAAGGGACTGGCGACCGCCAATGAGCAGTTCTTC. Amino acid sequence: CASSDMAKGLATANEQFF.

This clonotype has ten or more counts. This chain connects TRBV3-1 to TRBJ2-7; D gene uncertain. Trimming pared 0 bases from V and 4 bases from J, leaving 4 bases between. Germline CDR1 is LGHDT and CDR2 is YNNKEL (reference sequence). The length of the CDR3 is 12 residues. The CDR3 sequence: CASSQEAYEQYF. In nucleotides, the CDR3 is TGTGCCAGCAGCCAAGAAGCTTACGAGCAGTACTTC.

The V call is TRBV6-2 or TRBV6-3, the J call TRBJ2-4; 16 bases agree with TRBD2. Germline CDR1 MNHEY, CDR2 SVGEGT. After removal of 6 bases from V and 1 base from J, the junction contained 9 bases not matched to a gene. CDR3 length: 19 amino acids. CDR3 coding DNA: TGTGCCAGCAGCTCCGGGACTAGCGGGAGGGCCCTGGCCAAAAACATTCAGTACTTC. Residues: CASSSGTSGRALAKNIQYF.

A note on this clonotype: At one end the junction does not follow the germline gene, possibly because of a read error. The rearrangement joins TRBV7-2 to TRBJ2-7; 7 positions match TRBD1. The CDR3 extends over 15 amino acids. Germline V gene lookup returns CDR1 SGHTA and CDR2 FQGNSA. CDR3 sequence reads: CANSSFPGTEYEQYF. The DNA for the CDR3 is TGTGCCAACAGCTCTTTCCCCGGGACAGAGTACGAGCAGTACTTC.

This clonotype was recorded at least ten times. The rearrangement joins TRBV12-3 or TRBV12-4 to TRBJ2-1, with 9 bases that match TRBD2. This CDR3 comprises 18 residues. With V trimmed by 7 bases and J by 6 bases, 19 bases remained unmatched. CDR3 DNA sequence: TGTGCCAGCACCCATGCGACAGCGGGAGGACGTACCTCCAATGAGCAGTTCTTC. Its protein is CASTHATAGGRTSNEQFF.

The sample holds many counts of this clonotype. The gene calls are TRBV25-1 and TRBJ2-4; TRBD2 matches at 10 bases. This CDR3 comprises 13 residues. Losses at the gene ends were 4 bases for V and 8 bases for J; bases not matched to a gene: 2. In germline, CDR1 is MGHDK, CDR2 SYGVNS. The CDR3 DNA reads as TGTGCCAGCAGTGCTGGACTAGCGGACATTCAGTACTTC. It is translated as CASSAGLADIQYF. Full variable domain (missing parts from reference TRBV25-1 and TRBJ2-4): EADIYQTPRYLVIGTGKKITLECSQTMGHDKMYWYQQDPGMELHLIHYSYGVNSTEKGDLSSESTVSRIRTEHFPLTLESARPSHTSQYLCASSAGLADIQYFGAGTRLSVL.

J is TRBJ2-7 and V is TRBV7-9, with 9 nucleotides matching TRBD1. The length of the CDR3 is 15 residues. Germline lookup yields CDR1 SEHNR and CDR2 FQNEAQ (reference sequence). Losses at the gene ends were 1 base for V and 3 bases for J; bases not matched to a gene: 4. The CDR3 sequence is CASSLETGGFYEQYF. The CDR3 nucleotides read TGTGCCAGCAGCTTAGAAACAGGGGGCTTCTACGAGCAGTACTTC.

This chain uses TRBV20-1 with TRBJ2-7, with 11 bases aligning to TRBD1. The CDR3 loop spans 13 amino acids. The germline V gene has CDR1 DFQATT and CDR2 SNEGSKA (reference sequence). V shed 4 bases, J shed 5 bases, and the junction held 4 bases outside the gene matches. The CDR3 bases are TGCAGTGCTACGTGGACAGGGGGCCACGAGCAGTACTTC. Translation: CSATWTGGHEQYF.

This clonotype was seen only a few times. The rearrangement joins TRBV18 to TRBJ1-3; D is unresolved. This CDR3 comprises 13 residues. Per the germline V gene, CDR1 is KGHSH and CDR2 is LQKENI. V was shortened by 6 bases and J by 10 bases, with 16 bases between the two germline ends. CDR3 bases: TGTGCCAGCTCCCCTGATCGGGCGAGGACCATATATTTT. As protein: CASSPDRARTIYF.

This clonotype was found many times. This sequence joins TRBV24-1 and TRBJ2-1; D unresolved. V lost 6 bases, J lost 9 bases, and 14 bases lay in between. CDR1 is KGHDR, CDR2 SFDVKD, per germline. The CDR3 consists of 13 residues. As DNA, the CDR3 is TGTGCCACCAGTAGACATCCCTGGGGTGAGCAGTTCTTC. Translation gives CATSRHPWGEQFF.

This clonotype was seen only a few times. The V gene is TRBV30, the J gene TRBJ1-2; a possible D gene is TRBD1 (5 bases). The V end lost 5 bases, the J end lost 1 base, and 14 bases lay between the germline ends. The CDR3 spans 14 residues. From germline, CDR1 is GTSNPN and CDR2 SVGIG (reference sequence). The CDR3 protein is CAWARGRINYGYTF. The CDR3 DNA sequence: TGTGCCTGGGCCCGGGGCCGAATTAACTATGGCTACACCTTC.

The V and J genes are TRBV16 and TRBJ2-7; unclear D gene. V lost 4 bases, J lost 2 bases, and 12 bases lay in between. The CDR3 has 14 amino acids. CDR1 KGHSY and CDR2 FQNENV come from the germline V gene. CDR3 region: CASSRPDSPYEQYF. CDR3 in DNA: TGTGCCAGCAGCCGCCCGGATTCTCCCTACGAGCAGTACTTC. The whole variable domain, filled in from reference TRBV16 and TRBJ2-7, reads GEEVAQTPKHLVRGEGQKAKLYCAPIKGHSYVFWYQQVLKNEFKFLISFQNENVFDETGMPKERFSAKCLPNSPCSLEIQATKLEDSAVYFCASSRPDSPYEQYFGPGTRLTVT.

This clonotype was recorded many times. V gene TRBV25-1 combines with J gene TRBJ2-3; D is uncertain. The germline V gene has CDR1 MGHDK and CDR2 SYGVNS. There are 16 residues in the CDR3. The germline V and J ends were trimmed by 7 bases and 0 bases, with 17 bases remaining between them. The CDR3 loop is CASTPGESKSTDTQYF. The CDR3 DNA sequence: TGTGCCAGCACCCCTGGTGAGAGCAAGAGCACAGATACGCAGTATTTT.

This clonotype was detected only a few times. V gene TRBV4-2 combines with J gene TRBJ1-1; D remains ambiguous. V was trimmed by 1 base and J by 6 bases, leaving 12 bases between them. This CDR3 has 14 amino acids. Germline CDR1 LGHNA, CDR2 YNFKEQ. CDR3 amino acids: CASSQVEVRPEAFF. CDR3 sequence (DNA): TGTGCCAGCAGCCAAGTAGAGGTCAGGCCTGAAGCTTTCTTT.